This T cell receptor (beta chain) is from a study of blood T cell repertoires in COVID-19 (TCRdb year 2020). In terms of the full investigation: The collaborator samples originated in the United States, Italy and Spain and spanned the acute and convalescent phases of COVID-19. The material from the prospective study consisted of cDNA or gDNA derived from T cells, B-cell-depleted T cells, or PBMCs. Subjects who had been exposed to COVID-19, were actively infected with it, or had recovered from it provided the deeply sampled blood TCRbeta repertoires that made up the dataset. The repertoires were released in a freely available public database intended as a resource for research on the immune response to SARS-CoV-2. The samples were drawn from the first 160 participants of the ongoing ImmuneRACE study and from roughly 1,300 subjects provided by 6 global collaborators. A de-identified subject ID, COVID-19 status, age in years and sex were almost always included in the sample metadata. Where HLA class I and class II types were available, the types were taken from metadata supplied by the sample provider, not from assay-based typing.

Regarding this clone: The antigen it recognizes is unknown. It has no much larger one-base neighbor in the sample; base qualities were not kept.

The immunoSEQ Assay, a bias-controlled multiplex PCR, was used to amplify TCRbeta CDR3 regions from genomic DNA. As for the original processing: The number of nucleated cells in each sample was estimated from the amplification of reference gene primers within the assay. Sequence reads were collapsed and filtered to measure the absolute abundance of every unique TCRbeta CDR3 rearrangement. For each sample, productive Simpson clonality was calculated by taking the square root of Simpson's diversity index across productive rearrangements. In TCRdb, the immuneACCESS table is reduced to in-frame sequences with V and J assigned. These tables do not hold every clone; where another copy was compared, an unresolved V gene accounts for under half, and the others remain unexplained. V, J and clone size were drawn from that table, and D and trimming were deduced from the DNA. The sample table holds around 100,000 clones, of which 82% were seen once. Clones ranked in the top ten supply 7% to 9% of the sample.

Per the germline V gene, SNHLY is the CDR1 and FYNNEI is the CDR2. The germline ends are 7 bases apart after V is trimmed by 4 bases and J by 6 bases. The cysteine opens and the phenylalanine closes a CDR3 of 11 amino acids. Only CDR3 DNA is held: 33 bases, read in frame from base 1. Whole blood was collected in K2EDTA tubes by collaborating institutions according to the institutions' own protocols. For TCRbeta analysis, collaborators shipped samples in one of three forms: frozen whole blood, isolated PBMCs, or DNA extracted from either of those sample types. The investigation overall reported the following: How much clinical and demographic metadata was included differed by source and by participant, and the metadata was provided uncurated.

Recombination joined TRBV2 with TRBJ2-7; the D gene is possibly TRBD2, with 6 bases matching. This clonotype was obtained from a man between 65 and 85 years old with acute or convalescent COVID-19. Sequencing was carried out using peripheral blood. The DNA reads as follows: TGTGCCAGCAGTGTGGGGGGCGAGCAGTACTTC. It specifies CASSVGGEQYF.